This T cell receptor (beta chain) came from a study of T cell responses to AZD1222 COVID-19 vaccine (dated by TCRdb to the early 2020s). Study-level background: A total of just over 230 trial participants underwent TCR sequencing, of whom 200 to 220 had received two doses of AZD1222 and around 26 had received two doses of the MenACWY control vaccine. Trial participants were enrolled by age into subgroups of 18-55, 56-69 and 70-plus years, and around 140, 26 and 57 TCR-sequenced participants, respectively, were included in these subgroups. Overall results and qualifications from the work: In the small 56-69-year group, the increase in depth fell short of significance, most likely because of low power. After two AZD1222 doses, both the breadth and the depth of spike-specific TCRs were significantly higher than at day 0 and than in MenACWY recipients. Reportedly, almost half of the unique spike-specific TCRs recognized epitopes lying outside the regions that are mutated in the B.1.351 and B.1.1.7 variants. Because no samples from the day 14 peak response were available, repertoires could be characterized only after the peak T cell response. Only a handful of AZD1222 recipients were SARS-CoV-2 seropositive at baseline, limiting conclusions about previously exposed vaccinees. Participants were mostly white British and included more females than males, and it was suggested by the authors that clonal diversity may have been underestimated. The vaccine-associated CD4 TCRs covered the entire spike protein, and the dominant responses fell in regions 160-218 and 743-854.

This clone was seen only once. This receptor's antigen is unknown. No much larger clonotype is one base removed from it; base qualities were not supplied. The CDR3 regions of human TCRbeta chains were analyzed by immunosequencing. The source study handled its data this way. TCRs in the repertoires were compared against a reference library of SARS-CoV-2-specific TCRs that had been generated with the MIRA antigen-specificity platform. Breadth meant the fraction of unique TCRs that were SARS-CoV-2-associated, whereas depth meant the fraction of total T cells that were SARS-CoV-2-associated. Using the MIRA data, each spike-specific TCR was mapped to the spike region that the TCR reacts to and placed in a CD4 or CD8 class. Log10-transformed breadth and depth values were compared by one-way ANOVA with Sidak's multiple comparisons tests. What TCRdb holds here is the immuneACCESS table cut down to in-frame rearrangements. Part of the clones is not present; checked against another copy, under half of the missing clones reflect an unresolved V gene, and the others are unexplained. V and J calls and clone size follow that table, whereas D and trimming were derived from the DNA. This sample gives more than 90,000 clones in total; approximately 90% of them show up just once. Together, the top ten hold 6.5% to 7.5% of the sample.

The time point tag for this specimen amounts to: about 28 days (+/-7) after the second vaccine dose. AZD1222 recipients whose second dose came at about 4 weeks and those whose second dose came at about 12 weeks were combined into one group, since spike-specific TCR depth and breadth did not differ between the two schedules. Vaccinee samples were obtained from the UK trials COV001 and COV002, which included a single-blind randomized controlled phase 2/3 trial of AZD1222 (ChAdOx1 nCoV-19) in healthy adults. For TCRbeta chain sequencing, PBMC samples from trial participants were taken at day 0 and at day 28 after the second dose. Taken from cysteine to phenylalanine, the CDR3 has 13 residues. Of the read, only the CDR3 DNA is kept; its 39 bases are in frame from base 1. The junction shows trimming of 3 bases on V and 7 bases on J, plus 13 bases between the germline ends. From a lookup of the germline V gene, CDR1 and CDR2 are SGHTA and FQGNSA.

This specimen was peripheral blood, taken 28 days after the second AZD1222 dose. The chain uses TRBV7-2 and TRBJ2-7; 5 matching bases give a weak D call of TRBD2. This receptor was obtained from an adult who received the AZD1222 COVID-19 vaccine. The CDR3 loop reads CASSFRTDSEQYF. The DNA sequence is given as TGTGCCAGCAGCTTCCGGACTGATTCTGAGCAGTACTTC.